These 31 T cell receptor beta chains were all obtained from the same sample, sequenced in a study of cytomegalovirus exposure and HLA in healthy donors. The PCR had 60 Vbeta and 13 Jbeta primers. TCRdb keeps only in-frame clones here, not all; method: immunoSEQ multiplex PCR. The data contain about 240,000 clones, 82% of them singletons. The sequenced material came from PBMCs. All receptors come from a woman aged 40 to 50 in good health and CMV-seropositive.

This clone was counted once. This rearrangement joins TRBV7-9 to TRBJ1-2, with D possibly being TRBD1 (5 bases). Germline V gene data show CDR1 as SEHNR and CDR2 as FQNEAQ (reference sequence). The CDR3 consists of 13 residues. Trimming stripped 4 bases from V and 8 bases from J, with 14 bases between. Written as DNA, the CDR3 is TGTGCCAGCAGCTGGGGGGAAAGAGAAGGCTACACCTTC. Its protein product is CASSWGEREGYTF.

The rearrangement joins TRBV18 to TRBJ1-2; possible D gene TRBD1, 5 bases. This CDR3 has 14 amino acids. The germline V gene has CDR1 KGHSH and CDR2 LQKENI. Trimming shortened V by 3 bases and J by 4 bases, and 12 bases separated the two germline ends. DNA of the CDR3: TGTGCCAGCTCACCCTCCGACAGCCTCTATGGCTACACCTTC. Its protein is CASSPSDSLYGYTF.

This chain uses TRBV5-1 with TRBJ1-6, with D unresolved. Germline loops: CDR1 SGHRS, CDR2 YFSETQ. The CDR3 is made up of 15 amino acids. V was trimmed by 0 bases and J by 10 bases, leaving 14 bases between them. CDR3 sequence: CASSLEAPNTSPLHF. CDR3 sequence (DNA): TGCGCCAGCAGCTTGGAAGCGCCGAACACATCACCCCTCCACTTT.

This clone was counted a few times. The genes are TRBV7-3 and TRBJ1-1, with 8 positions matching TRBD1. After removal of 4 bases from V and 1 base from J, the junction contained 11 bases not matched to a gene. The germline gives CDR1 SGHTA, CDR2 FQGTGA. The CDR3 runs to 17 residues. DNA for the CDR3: TGTGCCAGCAGCTCCCTATCCGGGACAGGATCGAACACTGAAGCTTTCTTT. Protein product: CASSSLSGTGSNTEAFF. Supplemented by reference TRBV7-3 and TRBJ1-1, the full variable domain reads GAGVSQTPSNKVTEKGKYVELRCDPISGHTALYWYRQSLGQGPEFLIYFQGTGAADDSGLPNDRFFAVRPEGSVSTLKIQRTERGDSAVYLCASSSLSGTGSNTEAFFGQGTRLTVV.

Written as DNA, the CDR3 is TGCGCCAGCAGCCTCGGACTAGCGGGAGGGCTGAGCTCCTACAATGAGCAGTTCTTC. It specifies CASSLGLAGGLSSYNEQFF. The chain uses TRBV5-1 and TRBJ2-1; 15 nucleotides agree with TRBD2. CDR3 length: 19 residues. V lost 4 bases, J lost 0 bases, and 8 bases stayed unmatched. Per germline, CDR1 SGHRS and CDR2 YFSETQ. Full variable domain (rest looked up from reference TRBV5-1 and TRBJ2-1): KAGVTQTPRYLIKTRGQQVTLSCSPISGHRSVSWYQQTPGQGLQFLFEYFSETQRNKGNFPGRFSGRQFSNSRSEMNVSTLELGDSALYLCASSLGLAGGLSSYNEQFFGPGTRLTVL.

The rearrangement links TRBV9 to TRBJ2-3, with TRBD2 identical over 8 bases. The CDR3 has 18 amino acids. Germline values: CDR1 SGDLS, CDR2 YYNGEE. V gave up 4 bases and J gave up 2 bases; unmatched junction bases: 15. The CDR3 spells CASSRTPSAGGTTDTQYF. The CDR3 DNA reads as TGTGCCAGCAGCCGTACCCCCTCGGCGGGGGGAACCACAGATACGCAGTATTTT. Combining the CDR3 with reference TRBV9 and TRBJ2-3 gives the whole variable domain DSGVTQTPKHLITATGQRVTLRCSPRSGDLSVYWYQQSLDQGLQFLIQYYNGEERAKGNILERFSAQQFPDLHSELNLSSLELGDSALYFCASSRTPSAGGTTDTQYFGPGTRLTVL.

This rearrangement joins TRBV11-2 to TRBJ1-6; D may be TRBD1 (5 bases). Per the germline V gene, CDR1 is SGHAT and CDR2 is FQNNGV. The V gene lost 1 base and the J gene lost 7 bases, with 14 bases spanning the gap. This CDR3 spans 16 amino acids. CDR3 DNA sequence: TGTGCCAGCAGCTTAGTTGCGGGACGGGGAAATTCACCCCTCCACTTT. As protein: CASSLVAGRGNSPLHF.

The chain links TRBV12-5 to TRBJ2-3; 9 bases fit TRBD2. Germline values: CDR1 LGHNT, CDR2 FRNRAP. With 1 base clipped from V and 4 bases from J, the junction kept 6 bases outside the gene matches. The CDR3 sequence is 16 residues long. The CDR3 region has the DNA TGTGCTAGTGGTTTGGGGTTAGCGGGAGACGCAGATACGCAGTATTTT. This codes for CASGLGLAGDADTQYF.

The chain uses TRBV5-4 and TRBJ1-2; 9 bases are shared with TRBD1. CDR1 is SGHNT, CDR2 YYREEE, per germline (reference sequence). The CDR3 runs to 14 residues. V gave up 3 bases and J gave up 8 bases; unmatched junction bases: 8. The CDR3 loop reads CASSSGGQGHGYTF. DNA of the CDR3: TGTGCCAGCAGCTCGGGGGGACAGGGTCACGGCTACACCTTC.

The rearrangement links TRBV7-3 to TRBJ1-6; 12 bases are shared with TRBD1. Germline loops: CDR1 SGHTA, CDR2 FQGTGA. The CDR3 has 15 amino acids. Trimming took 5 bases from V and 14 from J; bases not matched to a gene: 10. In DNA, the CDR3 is TGTGCCAGCAGCCCTGGGACAGGGGGCGCTTATTCCCTCCACTTT. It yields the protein CASSPGTGGAYSLHF.

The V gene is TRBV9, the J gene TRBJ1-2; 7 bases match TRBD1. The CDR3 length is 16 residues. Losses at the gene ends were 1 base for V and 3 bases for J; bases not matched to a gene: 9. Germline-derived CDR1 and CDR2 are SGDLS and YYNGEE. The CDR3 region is CASSVHLTGTDYGYTF. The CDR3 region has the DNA TGTGCCAGCAGCGTACACCTCACCGGGACAGACTATGGCTACACCTTC.

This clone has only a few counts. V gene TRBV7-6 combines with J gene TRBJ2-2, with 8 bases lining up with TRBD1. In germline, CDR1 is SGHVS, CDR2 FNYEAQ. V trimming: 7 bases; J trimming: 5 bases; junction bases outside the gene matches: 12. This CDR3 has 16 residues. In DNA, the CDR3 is TGTGCCAGCACCAATCGACAGGGGATGGGGACCGGGGAGCTGTTTTTT. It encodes CASTNRQGMGTGELFF.

The chain's CDR3 is CASSLAGGGGETQYF. CDR3 sequence (DNA): TGTGCCAGCAGCTTGGCCGGAGGGGGCGGGGAGACCCAGTACTTC. The rearrangement links TRBV5-8 to TRBJ2-5; D possibly corresponds to TRBD1 (7 bases). V lost 0 bases, J lost 5 bases, and 14 bases lay in between. This CDR3 region has 15 residues. Germline V gene data show CDR1 as SGHTS and CDR2 as YDEGEE. Full variable domain (outside the CDR3, taken from reference TRBV5-8 and TRBJ2-5): EAGVTQSPTHLIKTRGQQATLRCSPISGHTSVYWYQQALGLGLQFLLWYDEGEERNRGNFPPRFSGRQFPNYSSELNVNALELEDSALYLCASSLAGGGGETQYFGPGTRLLVL.

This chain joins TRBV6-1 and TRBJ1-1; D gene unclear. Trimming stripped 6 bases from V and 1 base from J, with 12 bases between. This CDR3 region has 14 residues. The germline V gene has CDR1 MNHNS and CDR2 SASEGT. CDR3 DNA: TGTGCCAGCAGCCACATTATGTGGAACACTGAAGCTTTCTTT. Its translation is CASSHIMWNTEAFF.

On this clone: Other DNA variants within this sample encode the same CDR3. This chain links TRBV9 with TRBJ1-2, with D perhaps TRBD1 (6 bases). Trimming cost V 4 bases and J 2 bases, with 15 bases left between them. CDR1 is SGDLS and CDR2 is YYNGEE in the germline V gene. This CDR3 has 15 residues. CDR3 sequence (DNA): TGTGCCAGCAGCCCCGGTGGGGGCTTGAACTATGGCTACACCTTC. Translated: CASSPGGGLNYGYTF.

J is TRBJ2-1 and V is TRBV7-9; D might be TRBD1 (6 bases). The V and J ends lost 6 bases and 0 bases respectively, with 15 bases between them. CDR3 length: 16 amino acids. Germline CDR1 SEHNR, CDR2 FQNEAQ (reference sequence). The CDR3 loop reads CASRPIQGPSYNEQFF. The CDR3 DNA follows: TGTGCCAGCAGACCCATACAGGGTCCCTCCTACAATGAGCAGTTCTTC.

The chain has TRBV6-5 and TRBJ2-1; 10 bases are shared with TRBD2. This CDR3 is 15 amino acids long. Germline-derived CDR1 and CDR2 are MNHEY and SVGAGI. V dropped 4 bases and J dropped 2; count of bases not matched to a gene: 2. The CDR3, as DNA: TGTGCCAGCAGTTTTCTAGCGGGGGCCTACAATGAGCAGTTCTTC. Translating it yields CASSFLAGAYNEQFF.

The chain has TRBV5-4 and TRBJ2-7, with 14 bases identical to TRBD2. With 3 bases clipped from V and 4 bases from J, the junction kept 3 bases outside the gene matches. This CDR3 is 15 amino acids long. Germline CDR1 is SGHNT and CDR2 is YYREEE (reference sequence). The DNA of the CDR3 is TGTGCCAGCAGCTCGGGACTAGCGGGAGAGTACGAGCAGTACTTC. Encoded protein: CASSSGLAGEYEQYF.

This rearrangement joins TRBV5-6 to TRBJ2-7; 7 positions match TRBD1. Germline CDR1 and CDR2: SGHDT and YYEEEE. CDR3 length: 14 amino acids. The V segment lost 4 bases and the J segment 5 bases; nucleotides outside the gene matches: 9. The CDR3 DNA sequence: TGTGCCAGCAGCCCGGGACAGTATGGTGACGAGCAGTACTTC. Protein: CASSPGQYGDEQYF.

The CDR3 spells CASSATGGAYGYTF. CDR3 sequence (DNA): TGTGCCAGCAGCGCAACAGGGGGCGCGTATGGCTACACCTTC. The gene calls are TRBV9 and TRBJ1-2, with 9 nucleotides matching TRBD1. Losses at the gene ends were 3 bases for V and 5 bases for J; bases not matched to a gene: 5. The CDR3 is 14 amino acids. CDR1 and CDR2 (germline): SGDLS, YYNGEE.

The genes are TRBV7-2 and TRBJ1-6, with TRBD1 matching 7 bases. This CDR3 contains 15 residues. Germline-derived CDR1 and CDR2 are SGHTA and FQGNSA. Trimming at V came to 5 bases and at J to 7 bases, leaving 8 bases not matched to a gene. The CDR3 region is CASSRQGRYNSPLHF. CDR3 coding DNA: TGTGCCAGCAGCCGACAGGGCCGTTACAATTCACCCCTCCACTTT.

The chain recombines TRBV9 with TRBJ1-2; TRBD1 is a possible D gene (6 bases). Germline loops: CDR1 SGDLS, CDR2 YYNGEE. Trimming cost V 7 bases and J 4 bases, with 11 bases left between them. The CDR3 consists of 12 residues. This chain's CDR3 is CASGTRSYGYTF. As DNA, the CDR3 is TGTGCCAGCGGGACAAGGAGCTATGGCTACACCTTC.

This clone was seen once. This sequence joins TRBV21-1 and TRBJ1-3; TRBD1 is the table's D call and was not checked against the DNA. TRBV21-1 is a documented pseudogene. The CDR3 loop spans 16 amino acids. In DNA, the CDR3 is TGTGCCAGCAGTATTCCGGGACAGAGCTCTGGAAACACCATATATTTT. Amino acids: CASSIPGQSSGNTIYF.

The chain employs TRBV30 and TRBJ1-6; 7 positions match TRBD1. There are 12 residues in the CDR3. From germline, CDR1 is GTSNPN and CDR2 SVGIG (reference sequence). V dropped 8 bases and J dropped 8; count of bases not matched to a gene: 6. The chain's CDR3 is CAAGQRYSPLHF. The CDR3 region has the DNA TGTGCCGCGGGACAGCGTTATTCACCCCTCCACTTT.

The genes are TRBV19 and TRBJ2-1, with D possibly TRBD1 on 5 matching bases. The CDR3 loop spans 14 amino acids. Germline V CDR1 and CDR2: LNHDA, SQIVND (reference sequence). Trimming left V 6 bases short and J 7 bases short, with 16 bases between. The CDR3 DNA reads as TGTGCCAGTAGAACAGGAGATGCCGAGAATGAGCAGTTCTTC. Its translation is CASRTGDAENEQFF. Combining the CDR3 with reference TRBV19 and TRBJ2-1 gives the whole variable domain DGGITQSPKYLFRKEGQNVTLSCEQNLNHDAMYWYRQDPGQGLRLIYYSQIVNDFQKGDIAEGYSVSREKKESFPLTVTSAQKNPTAFYLCASRTGDAENEQFFGPGTRLTVL.

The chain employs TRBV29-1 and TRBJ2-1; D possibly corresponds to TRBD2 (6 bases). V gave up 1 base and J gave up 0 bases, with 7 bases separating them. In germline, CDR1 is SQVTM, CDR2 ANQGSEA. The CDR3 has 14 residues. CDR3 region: CSVEVTSSYNEQFF. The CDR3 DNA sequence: TGCAGCGTTGAAGTGACTAGCTCCTACAATGAGCAGTTCTTC.

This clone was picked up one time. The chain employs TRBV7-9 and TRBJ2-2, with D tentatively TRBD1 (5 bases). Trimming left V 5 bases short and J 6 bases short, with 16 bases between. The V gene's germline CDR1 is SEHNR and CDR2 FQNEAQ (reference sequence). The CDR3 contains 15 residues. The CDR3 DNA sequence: TGTGCCAGCAGCCTAGGACAACCCTTCGCCGGGGAGCTGTTTTTT. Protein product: CASSLGQPFAGELFF.

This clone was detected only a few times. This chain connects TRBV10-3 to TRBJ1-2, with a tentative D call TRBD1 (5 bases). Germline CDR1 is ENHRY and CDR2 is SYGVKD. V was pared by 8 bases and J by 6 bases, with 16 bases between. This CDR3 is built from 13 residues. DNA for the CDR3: TGTGCCATCGCCGAGACAGAAGTCCATGGCTACACCTTC. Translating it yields CAIAETEVHGYTF.

The CDR3 coding sequence is TGCAGCATCAGGGGCACGACAGGGAGCTACTACGAGCAGTACTTC. It yields the protein CSIRGTTGSYYEQYF. The chain uses TRBV29-1 and TRBJ2-7, with 7 bases aligning to TRBD1. The germline V gene encodes CDR1 SQVTM and CDR2 ANQGSEA. The CDR3 has 15 amino acids. The J segment lost 3 bases and the V segment lost 8 bases, leaving 16 bases of the junction unmatched.

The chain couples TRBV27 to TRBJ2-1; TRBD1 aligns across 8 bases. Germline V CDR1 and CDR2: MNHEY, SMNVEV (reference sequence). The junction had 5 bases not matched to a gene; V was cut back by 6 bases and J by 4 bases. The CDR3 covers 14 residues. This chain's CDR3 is CASSPRDRYNEQFF. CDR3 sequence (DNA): TGTGCCAGCAGCCCCCGGGACAGGTACAATGAGCAGTTCTTC.

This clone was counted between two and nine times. CDR3 in DNA: TGTGCCAGCAGCTTCCCGGACATTTATGGCTACACCTTC. This sequence encodes CASSFPDIYGYTF. The V call is TRBV7-2, the J call TRBJ1-2, with TRBD1 as a possible D gene (5 bases). V gave up 3 bases and J gave up 5 bases, with 10 bases separating them. Per the germline V gene, CDR1 is SGHTA and CDR2 is FQGNSA. The length of the CDR3 is 13 residues.